Each of the 17 T cell receptor beta chains below was sequenced from the same sample in a study of stem cell transplantation in POMP-related autoinflammatory disease. Whole-study findings and limits: Unique TRB V-J gene pairings were limited in number in patients with PRAID. Across all analyzed T-cell subsets, patients with PRAID tended toward reduced diversity and increased clonality.

The method was immunoSEQ multiplex PCR; TCRdb's version includes in-frame clones alone and lacks a portion of them. The sample includes 8,500 to 14,000 clones, more than 75% of them seen just once. Their cognate antigens are unknown. The material was CD8+ T cells from PBMCs, obtained before stem cell transplantation. The receptors here all came from a human donor with POMP-related autoinflammation and immune dysregulation (PRAID).

The chain uses TRBV19 and TRBJ1-5; possibly TRBD1 for D (5 bases). Germline V gene sequence: CDR1 LNHDA, CDR2 SQIVND (reference sequence). The germline V and J ends were trimmed by 3 bases and 0 bases, with 15 bases remaining between them. This CDR3 contains 17 residues. In DNA form, the CDR3 reads TGTGCCAGTAGTATGGGGACTGGAATTTATAGCAATCAGCCCCAGCATTTT. Its translation: CASSMGTGIYSNQPQHF.

The chain recombines TRBV10-3 with TRBJ2-2; D unresolved. Germline values: CDR1 ENHRY, CDR2 SYGVKD. The V gene lost 0 bases and the J gene lost 6 bases, with 8 bases spanning the gap. There are 14 residues in the CDR3. The CDR3: CAISESGYAGELFF. The DNA for the CDR3 is TGTGCCATCAGTGAGTCCGGGTACGCCGGGGAGCTGTTTTTT.

The chain combines TRBV27 with TRBJ2-1; 11 bases line up with TRBD2. The trim removed 6 bases at V and 4 bases at J, leaving 5 bases unmatched. Looked up from germline, CDR1 is MNHEY and CDR2 is SMNVEV (reference sequence). The CDR3 sequence is 15 residues long. The CDR3 sequence is CASSTTSGGYNEQFF. CDR3 DNA: TGTGCCAGCAGCACTACTAGCGGGGGTTACAATGAGCAGTTCTTC.

The rearrangement joins TRBV30 to TRBJ2-1; D perhaps matches TRBD1 (6 bases). V was shortened by 0 bases and J by 10 bases, with 7 bases between the two germline ends. This CDR3 is built from 11 residues. The germline gives CDR1 GTSNPN, CDR2 SVGIG (reference sequence). The CDR3 sequence: CAWSVGTEQFF. In nucleotides, the CDR3 is TGTGCCTGGAGTGTGGGGACAGAGCAGTTCTTC.

The chain has TRBV5-6 and TRBJ1-1; no clear D. Trimming removed 2 bases from V and 0 bases from J, with 11 bases in between. Germline V CDR1 and CDR2: SGHDT, YYEEEE. This CDR3 contains 15 residues. In DNA form, the CDR3 reads TGTGCCAGCAGCTTCCCCGACCCTATGAACACTGAAGCTTTCTTT. This sequence encodes CASSFPDPMNTEAFF.

The chain couples TRBV19 to TRBJ2-1; D ambiguous. The germline V and J ends were trimmed by 3 bases and 4 bases, with 13 bases remaining between them. Germline assignment: CDR1 LNHDA and CDR2 SQIVND (reference sequence). The CDR3 covers 15 residues. This CDR3 reads CASSISTIGYNEQFF. The CDR3 bases are TGTGCCAGTAGTATTAGTACAATAGGGTACAATGAGCAGTTCTTC. Full variable domain (remainder filled in from reference TRBV19 and TRBJ2-1): DGGITQSPKYLFRKEGQNVTLSCEQNLNHDAMYWYRQDPGQGLRLIYYSQIVNDFQKGDIAEGYSVSREKKESFPLTVTSAQKNPTAFYLCASSISTIGYNEQFFGPGTRLTVL.

The chain combines TRBV25-1 with TRBJ2-5; 8 nucleotides match TRBD2. After removal of 3 bases from V and 5 bases from J, the junction contained 14 bases not matched to a gene. Per germline, CDR1 MGHDK and CDR2 SYGVNS. The CDR3 sequence is 17 residues long. The CDR3 DNA is TGTGCCAGCAGTGACCGCCGGGGGGGGCCCTTCAGGGAGACCCAGTACTTC. This translates into CASSDRRGGPFRETQYF.

The rearrangement uses TRBV27 and TRBJ2-3; tentatively, D is TRBD2 (5 bases). V lost 3 bases to trimming and J lost 5 bases, with 12 bases between them. Germline V gene lookup returns CDR1 MNHEY and CDR2 SMNVEV (reference sequence). The CDR3 has 14 residues. The chain's CDR3 is CASSFQARGDTQYF. CDR3 DNA: TGTGCCAGCAGTTTCCAGGCCCGGGGAGATACGCAGTATTTT.

The CDR3 sequence is CASSLVQGPYNEQFF. The CDR3 DNA follows: TGTGCCAGCAGCTTAGTACAGGGGCCCTACAATGAGCAGTTCTTC. The chain is built from TRBV11-2 and TRBJ2-1; 7 bases fit TRBD1. The trim removed 1 base at V and 2 bases at J, leaving 2 bases unmatched. The CDR3 extends over 15 amino acids. Germline V CDR1 and CDR2: SGHAT, FQNNGV.

The chain uses TRBV2 and TRBJ1-2, with 10 bases fitting TRBD1. V shed 10 bases and J 5 bases; nucleotides not matched to a gene: 7. CDR1 and CDR2 from the germline V gene are SNHLY and FYNNEI. The CDR3 extends over 13 amino acids. The CDR3 DNA is TGTGCCATCCCAGGACAGGGGGGATATGGCTACACCTTC. This sequence encodes CAIPGQGGYGYTF.

The V call is TRBV28, the J call TRBJ2-3, with D unclear. Trimming took off 4 bases at V and 1 base at J, with 12 bases between the two ends. This CDR3 has 15 amino acids. Germline CDR1 is MDHEN and CDR2 is SYDVKM. CDR3 in amino acids: CASSYMVAGTDTQYF. The DNA for the CDR3 is TGTGCCAGCAGTTATATGGTGGCCGGCACAGATACGCAGTATTTT. The variable domain in full, completed from reference TRBV28 and TRBJ2-3, reads DVKVTQSSRYLVKRTGEKVFLECVQDMDHENMFWYRQDPGLGLRLIYFSYDVKMKEKGDIPEGYSVSREKKERFSLILESASTNQTSMYLCASSYMVAGTDTQYFGPGTRLTVL.

The chain has TRBV27 and TRBJ2-7, with TRBD2 matching over 7 bases. The V gene's germline CDR1 is MNHEY and CDR2 SMNVEV (reference sequence). The CDR3 length is 13 residues. The J segment lost 3 bases and the V segment lost 5 bases, leaving 4 bases of the junction unmatched. CDR3 nucleotide sequence: TGTGCCAGCAGTGAAGCGGGGCGCTACGAGCAGTACTTC. Its protein product is CASSEAGRYEQYF.

V and J are TRBV30 and TRBJ2-7; D possibly corresponds to TRBD2 (6 bases). The germline CDR1 and CDR2 sequences are GTSNPN and SVGIG (reference sequence). Trimming stripped 5 bases from V and 0 bases from J, with 11 bases between. The CDR3 runs 13 residues. CDR3 amino acids: CAWGAGYSYEQYF. CDR3 DNA: TGTGCCTGGGGAGCGGGTTACTCCTACGAGCAGTACTTC.

The CDR3: CASSVDLDRNEQFF. The CDR3 DNA sequence: TGTGCCAGCAGCGTCGACCTGGATAGGAATGAGCAGTTCTTC. The genes are TRBV9 and TRBJ2-1, with unresolved D. V was cut by 2 bases and J by 7 bases, with 13 bases left in between. Per the germline V gene, CDR1 is SGDLS and CDR2 is YYNGEE. The CDR3 consists of 14 residues.

This clone has more than one count but fewer than ten. CDR3 DNA: TGTGCCACCAGCAGGGAACGGGACAGGGGATTCGGGGAGCTGTTTTTT. This encodes CATSRERDRGFGELFF. V usage is TRBV15 and J usage is TRBJ2-2; TRBD1 matches at 10 bases. The germline CDR1 and CDR2 sequences are LNHNV and YYDKDF (reference sequence). After removal of 3 bases from V and 7 bases from J, the junction contained 8 bases not matched to a gene. The length of the CDR3 is 16 residues.

The chain uses TRBV5-1 and TRBJ2-2; D is perhaps TRBD1 (6 bases). Trimming cost V 4 bases and J 6 bases, with 16 bases left between them. From germline, CDR1 is SGHRS and CDR2 YFSETQ. The CDR3 length is 15 residues. The CDR3 region has the DNA TGCGCCAGCAGCCCAGGAACAGGGTTCCCCGGGGAGCTGTTTTTT. This encodes CASSPGTGFPGELFF.

The J gene is TRBJ2-7, the V gene TRBV5-1; D may be TRBD1 (8 bases). Germline assignment: CDR1 SGHRS and CDR2 YFSETQ. The ends were cut back, 4 bases at V and 3 bases at J, with 17 bases in the middle. This CDR3 region has 15 residues. This chain's CDR3 is CASSPSTGDYYEQYF. DNA for the CDR3: TGCGCCAGCAGCCCTTCGACAGGGGACTACTACGAGCAGTACTTC.